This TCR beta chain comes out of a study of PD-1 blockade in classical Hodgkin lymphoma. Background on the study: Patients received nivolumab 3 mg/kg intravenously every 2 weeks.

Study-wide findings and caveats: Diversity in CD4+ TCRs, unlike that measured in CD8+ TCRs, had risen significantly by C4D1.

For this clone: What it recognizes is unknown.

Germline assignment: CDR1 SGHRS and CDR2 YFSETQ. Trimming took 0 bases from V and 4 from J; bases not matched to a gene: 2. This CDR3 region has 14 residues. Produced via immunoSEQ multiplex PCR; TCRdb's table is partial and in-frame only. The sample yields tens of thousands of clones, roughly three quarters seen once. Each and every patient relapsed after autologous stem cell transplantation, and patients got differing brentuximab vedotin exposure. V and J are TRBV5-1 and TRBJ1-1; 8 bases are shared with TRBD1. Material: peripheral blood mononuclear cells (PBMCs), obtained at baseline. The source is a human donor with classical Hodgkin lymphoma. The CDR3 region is CASSLATGGTEAFF. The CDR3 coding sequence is TGCGCCAGCAGCTTGGCCACAGGGGGCACTGAAGCTTTCTTT.